The 20 T cell receptor beta chains below all came from one sample that was sequenced in a study of control samples from healthy donors and cancer patients. Assay: immunoSEQ multiplex PCR; the TCRdb copy retains only in-frame clones and omits some. The table includes under 70,000 clones, 88% detected once. Sequences were obtained from blood. Source of these receptors: a man in his forties or fifties in good health.

This clone is a singleton in its sample. The J gene is TRBJ2-2, the V gene TRBV6-4, with 8 bases aligning to TRBD2. With 6 bases clipped from V and 5 bases from J, the junction kept 8 bases outside the gene matches. The CDR3 has 15 amino acids. Germline V gives CDR1 MRHNA, CDR2 SNTAGT. This chain's CDR3 is CASSRRAGETGELFF. The CDR3 DNA is TGTGCCAGCAGCCGGCGAGCGGGAGAAACCGGGGAGCTGTTTTTT.

V and J are TRBV5-1 and TRBJ1-1, with TRBD1 as a possible D gene (5 bases). The CDR3 length is 16 residues. The V end was cut by 0 bases, the J end by 3 bases, with 15 bases between. The germline V gene encodes CDR1 SGHRS and CDR2 YFSETQ. In DNA form, the CDR3 reads TGCGCCAGCAGCTTGGTGCCGTCCTTAGGGGACACTGAAGCTTTCTTT. As protein: CASSLVPSLGDTEAFF.

The chain carries TRBV6-1 and TRBJ2-7; TRBD2 matches at 8 bases. CDR1 is MNHNS, CDR2 SASEGT, per germline. The trim removed 1 base at V and 2 bases at J, leaving 7 bases unmatched. CDR3 length: 16 residues. CDR3 amino acids: CASSEEIAGITYEQYF. CDR3 nucleotide sequence: TGTGCCAGCAGTGAAGAAATAGCGGGAATAACCTACGAGCAGTACTTC.

The chain links TRBV5-5 to TRBJ2-1; D is tentatively TRBD1 or TRBD2 (6 bases each). Per the germline V gene, CDR1 is SGHKS and CDR2 is YYEKEE (reference sequence). The CDR3 covers 16 residues. Deletions cut 4 bases from V and 5 bases from J, with 19 bases between. The CDR3 reads CASSRTWGAVDNEQFF. The CDR3, as DNA: TGTGCCAGCAGCCGGACGTGGGGGGCGGTGGACAATGAGCAGTTCTTC.

This clone occurred once. The J gene is TRBJ1-2, the V gene TRBV30, with a weak D call TRBD1 (5 bases). Germline V gene sequence: CDR1 GTSNPN, CDR2 SVGIG (reference sequence). The CDR3 length is 13 residues. The V end lost 3 bases, the J end lost 3 bases, and 11 bases lay between the germline ends. The CDR3 region has the DNA TGTGCCTGGAGAGGGGAAGGGCACTATGGCTACACCTTC. It is translated as CAWRGEGHYGYTF.

The CDR3 spells CASSLARTGTEAFF. The CDR3, as DNA: TGTGCCAGCAGTTTAGCCAGGACCGGCACTGAAGCTTTCTTT. The rearrangement uses TRBV27 and TRBJ1-1; D gene uncertain. Trimming took off 2 bases at V and 4 bases at J, with 11 bases between the two ends. Germline V gene data show CDR1 as MNHEY and CDR2 as SMNVEV (reference sequence). CDR3 length: 14 residues.

The rearrangement links TRBV15 to TRBJ1-1; the match to TRBD1 covers 8 bases. This CDR3 is 16 amino acids long. CDR1 LNHNV and CDR2 YYDKDF come from the germline V gene (reference sequence). The V gene end was trimmed by 3 bases and the J gene end by 3 bases; junction bases not matched to a gene: 9. Here the CDR3 reads CATSSGTGDWDTEAFF. DNA for the CDR3: TGTGCCACCAGCAGCGGGACAGGTGATTGGGACACTGAAGCTTTCTTT.

The rearrangement uses TRBV5-1 and TRBJ2-3; D might be TRBD1 (6 bases). V gave up 3 bases and J gave up 0 bases, with 14 bases separating them. The germline V gene encodes CDR1 SGHRS and CDR2 YFSETQ. This CDR3 has 16 amino acids. This CDR3 reads CASSSSTGTSTDTQYF. The CDR3 bases are TGCGCCAGCAGCTCATCGACAGGCACTAGCACAGATACGCAGTATTTT.

The chain employs TRBV11-1 and TRBJ2-7, with D perhaps TRBD1 (5 bases). The CDR3 runs 12 residues. CDR1 SGHAT and CDR2 FQDESV come from the germline V gene (reference sequence). Trimming pared 5 bases from V and 5 bases from J, leaving 10 bases between. DNA for the CDR3: TGTGCCAGCAGCCCCTCGACAGACGAGCAGTACTTC. It is translated as CASSPSTDEQYF.

This clone was seen a single time. V and J are TRBV30 and TRBJ1-4; D gene unclear. Trimming took 0 bases from V and 5 from J, leaving 10 bases between them. The germline V gene encodes CDR1 GTSNPN and CDR2 SVGIG (reference sequence). The CDR3 is made up of 14 amino acids. CDR3 amino acids: CAWSVERPNEKLFF. CDR3 coding DNA: TGTGCCTGGAGTGTGGAACGGCCAAATGAAAAACTGTTTTTT.

CDR3 DNA: TGTGCCAGCAGCTTGGCTGGACAGGGGAGTAATGAGCAGTTCTTC. It yields the protein CASSLAGQGSNEQFF. The chain recombines TRBV7-2 with TRBJ2-1, with 9 positions matching TRBD1. This CDR3 contains 15 residues. Losses at the gene ends were 3 bases for V and 7 bases for J; bases not matched to a gene: 7. In germline, CDR1 is SGHTA, CDR2 FQGNSA.

The rearrangement joins TRBV25-1 to TRBJ2-7, with 8 positions matching TRBD2. The CDR3 loop spans 15 amino acids. CDR1 MGHDK and CDR2 SYGVNS come from the germline V gene. Unmatched junction bases numbered 8, after V lost 4 bases and J lost 3 bases. The CDR3 spells CASSARTSRYYEQYF. The CDR3 DNA reads as TGTGCCAGCAGTGCACGGACTAGCAGGTACTACGAGCAGTACTTC.

The genes are TRBV28 and TRBJ2-7, with D possibly being TRBD1 or TRBD2 (5 bases each). This CDR3 has 17 residues. Trimming removed 7 bases at V and 0 bases at J, with 22 bases between. Germline V CDR1 and CDR2: MDHEN, SYDVKM. Written as DNA, the CDR3 is TGTGCCAGCACCCCTTGGGACCCAGATGCCAGCTCCTACGAGCAGTACTTC. As protein: CASTPWDPDASSYEQYF.

The chain recombines TRBV18 with TRBJ1-1, with D possibly TRBD1 on 6 matching bases. CDR1 KGHSH and CDR2 LQKENI come from the germline V gene. This CDR3 region has 12 residues. The germline V and J ends were trimmed by 6 bases and 2 bases, with 7 bases remaining between them. The CDR3 sequence is CASSDSNTEAFF. The CDR3 DNA follows: TGTGCCAGCTCGGACAGCAACACTGAAGCTTTCTTT. The full variable domain, with the rest looked up from reference TRBV18 and TRBJ1-1, is NAGVMQNPRHLVRRRGQEARLRCSPMKGHSHVYWYRQLPEEGLKFMVYLQKENIIDESGMPKERFSAEFPKEGPSILRIQQVVRGDSAAYFCASSDSNTEAFFGQGTRLTVV.

The chain recombines TRBV27 with TRBJ2-7; possibly TRBD1 or TRBD2 for D (5 bases each). The CDR3 extends over 15 amino acids. V was shortened by 2 bases and J by 1 base, with 12 bases between the two germline ends. Germline V gives CDR1 MNHEY, CDR2 SMNVEV (reference sequence). CDR3 sequence (DNA): TGTGCCAGCAGTTTACAAGGGACGGTGTCCTACGAGCAGTACTTC. Its translation: CASSLQGTVSYEQYF.

The chain couples TRBV24-1 to TRBJ1-2, with no clear D. CDR1 KGHDR and CDR2 SFDVKD come from the germline V gene. The length of the CDR3 is 14 residues. Trimming removed 1 base at V and 2 bases at J, with 7 bases between. CDR3 DNA sequence: TGTGCCACCAGTGATTTCACACAGAACTATGGCTACACCTTC. Translating it yields CATSDFTQNYGYTF.

The chain couples TRBV5-6 to TRBJ2-3; 10 bases map to TRBD1. The ends lost 0 bases at V and 2 bases at J; junction bases unmatched: 12. Germline V gene data show CDR1 as SGHDT and CDR2 as YYEEEE. CDR3 length: 19 amino acids. The CDR3 loop reads CASSLVGQGWLLNTDTQYF. The CDR3 DNA sequence: TGTGCCAGCAGCTTGGTGGGACAGGGGTGGTTATTAAACACAGATACGCAGTATTTT.

This clone was counted a single time. CDR3 in amino acids: CASSEGGPTSNQPQHF. Here the CDR3 DNA reads TGTGCCAGCAGTGAAGGGGGACCGACGAGCAATCAGCCCCAGCATTTT. The chain joins TRBV6-1 to TRBJ1-5, with D perhaps TRBD1 (5 bases). Germline assignment: CDR1 MNHNS and CDR2 SASEGT. The CDR3 contains 16 residues. V was cut by 1 base and J by 1 base, with 11 bases left in between.

The rearrangement uses TRBV28 and TRBJ2-7; tentative D call: TRBD1 (6 bases). This CDR3 has 14 amino acids. CDR1 MDHEN and CDR2 SYDVKM come from the germline V gene. Trimming removed 7 bases from V and 5 bases from J, with 18 bases in between. CDR3 sequence: CASNLGAWGDEQYF. The DNA for the CDR3 is TGTGCCAGCAACCTGGGGGCTTGGGGAGACGAGCAGTACTTC.

The chain links TRBV7-2 to TRBJ1-6; 7 positions agree with TRBD1. Germline trimming cut 3 bases from V and 7 bases from J; bases unmatched to any gene: 6. CDR1 and CDR2 (germline): SGHTA, FQGNSA. There are 15 residues in the CDR3. The CDR3 reads CASSFRQGGNSPLHF. The CDR3 nucleotides read TGTGCCAGCAGCTTCCGACAGGGAGGCAATTCACCCCTCCACTTT. Full variable domain (outside the CDR3, taken from reference TRBV7-2 and TRBJ1-6): GAGVSQSPSNKVTEKGKDVELRCDPISGHTALYWYRQSLGQGLEFLIYFQGNSAPDKSGLPSDRFSAERTGGSVSTLTIQRTQQEDSAVYLCASSFRQGGNSPLHFGNGTRLTVT.